Listed below are T cell receptor beta chains from one sample, sequenced in a study of metastatic and nonmetastatic thyroid tumors. TCRdb used MiXCR to call clones anew from the PCR reads. Altogether about 36,000 clones are present, around 20% being singletons, with the ten largest covering 15% to 18%. What was sequenced was blood. The receptor source for this set is a female donor with papillary thyroid cancer or a benign thyroid nodule (not recorded which). Some clones in this sample may be carry-over from other donors' samples. Both conserved end residues are part of each CDR3. A D gene is named only where the DNA matches it firmly. Clone size is given for some rows only: seen once, a few or many times, or a class if the clone is expanded.

TRBJ1-2 | . | 13 | TRBV30 | . | CAWGSEGTGGYTF | TGTGCCTGGGGTTCGGAGGGCACAGGTGGCTACACCTTC
TRBJ1-3 | few | 13 | TRBV19 | TRBD1 | CASMGTGGNTIYF | TGTGCCAGTATGGGGACAGGGGGAAACACCATATATTTT
TRBJ2-7 | many | 15 | TRBV5-6 | TRBD1 | CASSPGDRGFNEQYF | TGTGCCAGCAGCCCCGGGGACAGGGGATTCAACGAGCAGTACTTC
TRBJ2-7 | . | 15 | TRBV11-2 | TRBD1 | CASSYLRDRAYEQYF | TGTGCCAGCAGCTATCTCCGGGACAGGGCCTACGAGCAGTACTTC
TRBJ1-5 | few | 13 | TRBV12-3/TRBV12-4 | . | CASRGDSNQPQHF | TGTGCCAGCCGGGGCGATAGCAATCAGCCCCAGCATTTT
TRBJ1-5 | many | 16 | TRBV6-1 | . | CASSGRQTFEDQPQHF | TGTGCCAGCAGTGGCCGACAGACGTTCGAGGATCAGCCCCAGCATTTT
TRBJ1-1 | once | 15 | TRBV18 | . | CASSLYTTLNTEAFF | TGTGCCAGCTCTCTATACACGACATTGAACACTGAAGCTTTCTTT
TRBJ1-6 | . | 19 | TRBV6-4 | . | CASSDLQAGTWAENSPLHF | TGTGCCAGCAGTGACTTACAAGCGGGGACCTGGGCGGAAAATTCACCCCTCCACTTT
TRBJ1-2 | . | 15 | TRBV6-1 | TRBD1 | CASSIGQGKASGYTF | TGTGCTAGCAGTATAGGACAGGGTAAGGCGAGTGGCTACACCTTC
TRBJ2-7 | many | 17 | TRBV5-1 | . | CASSLARLGGDTYEQYF | TGCGCCAGCAGCTTGGCCCGGCTTGGCGGGGACACCTACGAGCAGTACTTC
TRBJ1-5 | many | 13 | TRBV7-2 | . | CASSFQGNQPQHF | TGTGCCAGCAGCTTTCAGGGCAATCAGCCCCAGCATTTT
TRBJ2-7 | . | 15 | TRBV20-1 | . | CSAREARRNSYEQYF | TGCAGTGCTAGAGAAGCCCGCCGAAACTCCTACGAGCAGTACTTC
TRBJ2-7 | few | 15 | TRBV19 | . | CASTLSHRWSYEQYF | TGTGCCAGTACCCTCTCCCATCGGTGGTCCTACGAGCAGTACTTC
TRBJ2-1 | . | 13 | TRBV24-1 | . | CATRSTAHNEQFF | TGTGCCACCAGGTCCACGGCCCACAACGAGCAGTTCTTC
TRBJ2-7 | . | 13 | TRBV5-5 | . | CASSLDVDYEQYF | TGTGCCAGCAGCTTGGATGTGGACTACGAGCAGTACTTC
TRBJ2-3 | many | 14 | TRBV28 | TRBD1 | CASRGQVYGDTQYF | TGTGCCAGCAGGGGACAGGTGTATGGAGATACGCAGTATTTT
TRBJ2-7 | many | 13 | TRBV10-3 | . | CATRGGLVREQYF | TGTGCCACCAGAGGGGGACTCGTTAGGGAGCAGTACTTC
TRBJ2-1 | medium-sized | 15 | TRBV7-9 | TRBD2 | CASSLEGTSNNEQFF | TGTGCCAGCAGCTTAGAAGGGACTAGTAACAATGAGCAGTTCTTC
TRBJ2-3 | many | 16 | TRBV7-2 | TRBD2 | CASSIGAGRVGDTQYF | TGTGCCAGCAGCATTGGAGCGGGAAGGGTGGGAGATACGCAGTATTTT
TRBJ2-3 | many | 15 | TRBV7-3 | TRBD2 | CASSLTAGGTDTQYF | TGTGCCAGCAGCTTAACGGCGGGAGGAACAGATACGCAGTATTTT
TRBJ2-7 | few | 14 | TRBV6-6 | TRBD2 | CASSYIGGSYEQYF | TGTGCCAGCAGTTACATCGGCGGGAGTTACGAGCAGTACTTC
TRBJ2-1 | medium-sized | 15 | TRBV6-1 | TRBD1 | CASSSTGGPYNEQFF | TGTGCCAGCAGTTCGACAGGGGGGCCCTACAATGAGCAGTTCTTC